This passage covers 12 T cell receptor beta chains from one sample sequenced in a study of blood T cells in healthy people across ages. Primed by a sample-barcoded 5' primer and a J-beta primer mix, a second PCR proceeded for roughly 6 to 12 cycles. MiXCR, applied by TCRdb to the 5' RACE reads, yields one record per CDR3 protein. The sample comprises roughly 500,000 distinct CDR3 sequences, approximately 25% of which are singletons, and around 10% rests with the top ten. This sample also appeared in a second study, on T cells of mothers and their children.

The sample consisted of blood. The receptors were sampled from a boy younger than 18 in good health.

This clonotype was observed a handful of times. The chain employs TRBV3-1 and TRBJ2-5; D uncertain. Trimming shortened V by 6 bases and J by 13 bases, and 15 bases separated the two germline ends. The length of the CDR3 is 11 residues. Germline V gene lookup returns CDR1 LGHDT and CDR2 YNNKEL (reference sequence). The CDR3 DNA sequence: TGTGCCAGCAGTCTCGACTTCAACCTGTACTTC. It encodes CASSLDFNLYF.

There are a few counts of this clonotype. The genes are TRBV5-6 and TRBJ2-1; D is perhaps TRBD1 (6 bases). The DNA end favors TRBJ2-5, so the J call may be wrong. CDR1 is SGHDT and CDR2 is YYEEEE in the germline V gene. The CDR3 loop spans 14 amino acids. CDR3 loop: CASSLYRVGETQYF. DNA of the CDR3: TGTGCCAGCAGCTTGTACAGGGTCGGGGAGACCCAGTACTTC.

This clonotype was detected only a few times. The CDR3 coding sequence is TGCGCCAGCAGCCCTACGCCCGGGACCGAAGCTTTCTTT. It encodes CASSPTPGTEAFF. This chain joins TRBV4-3 and TRBJ1-1, with a possible D match to TRBD1 (5 bases). Per the germline V gene, CDR1 is LGHNA and CDR2 is YSLEER. The V and J ends lost 4 bases and 8 bases respectively, with 14 bases between them. This CDR3 has 13 residues.

The V and J genes are TRBV5-1 and TRBJ2-5, with D perhaps matching TRBD1 (6 bases). The germline V gene encodes CDR1 SGHRS and CDR2 YFSETQ. V shed 3 bases and J shed 1 base, with 10 bases lying between them. There are 14 residues in the CDR3. In DNA form, the CDR3 reads TGCGCCAGCAGCTCCGGGACAACCCAAGAGACCCAGTACTTC. Its protein is CASSSGTTQETQYF. The full variable domain, completed using reference TRBV5-1 and TRBJ2-5, is KAGVTQTPRYLIKTRGQQVTLSCSPISGHRSVSWYQQTPGQGLQFLFEYFSETQRNKGNFPGRFSGRQFSNSRSEMNVSTLELGDSALYLCASSSGTTQETQYFGPGTRLLVL.

V is TRBV20-1 and J is TRBJ2-3; 10 bases fit TRBD2. Germline CDR1 and CDR2: DFQATT and SNEGSKA (reference sequence). V shed 0 bases and J 3 bases; nucleotides not matched to a gene: 6. The CDR3 spans 16 residues. In nucleotides, the CDR3 is TGCAGTGCTAGAGAAATTCTAGCGGGAGAAACAGATACGCAGTATTTT. It yields the protein CSAREILAGETDTQYF.

This chain connects TRBV5-1 to TRBJ2-5; D is undetermined. Deletions cut 1 base from V and 0 bases from J, with 4 bases between. The CDR3 extends over 13 amino acids. Germline CDR1 SGHRS, CDR2 YFSETQ. The CDR3: CASSLTHQETQYF. The CDR3 DNA sequence: TGCGCCAGCAGCTTGACTCACCAAGAGACCCAGTACTTC.

V gene TRBV24-1 combines with J gene TRBJ2-5, with TRBD1 matching over 9 bases. J lost 5 bases, V lost 12 bases, and 9 bases had no gene match. CDR1 KGHDR and CDR2 SFDVKD come from the germline V gene. There are 13 residues in the CDR3. The CDR3 loop reads CAVEQGARETQYF. CDR3 coding DNA: TGTGCCGTCGAACAGGGGGCTCGGGAGACCCAGTACTTC.

V gene TRBV5-1 combines with J gene TRBJ2-5; perhaps D is TRBD1 or TRBD2 (5 bases each). The J call could be wrong; TRBJ2-1 is a better fit for the DNA end. Germline V gene lookup returns CDR1 SGHRS and CDR2 YFSETQ. This CDR3 is built from 16 residues. The chain's CDR3 is CASSSFLRGLYNEQFF. CDR3 nucleotides: TGCGCCAGCAGCTCGTTCCTGAGGGGCCTATACAATGAGCAGTTCTTC.

The chain recombines TRBV3-1 with TRBJ2-5; 10 nucleotides align to TRBD2. Germline lookup yields CDR1 LGHDT and CDR2 YNNKEL (reference sequence). CDR3 length equals 17 residues. The trim removed 0 bases at V and 5 bases at J, leaving 9 bases unmatched. The CDR3 sequence is CASSQDRVAGGMETQYF. As DNA, the CDR3 is TGTGCCAGCAGCCAAGATCGGGTAGCGGGGGGAATGGAGACCCAGTACTTC.

Of note for this clonotype: The conserved final phenylalanine or tryptophan is absent from the CDR3, which likely points to a read error. CDR3 coding DNA: TGCGCCAGCAGCCCTCACGGGGGTTCTGGGGCCAACGTCCTGACTCTC. It specifies CASSPHGGSGANVLTL. The genes are TRBV4-3 and TRBJ2-6, with a possible D match to TRBD2 (6 bases). This CDR3 is 16 amino acids long. V lost 4 bases to trimming and J lost 1 base, with 11 bases between them. Per the germline V gene, CDR1 is LGHNA and CDR2 is YSLEER.

This clonotype was seen only a few times. The chain has TRBV5-1 and TRBJ2-1; a weak D match, TRBD2 (5 bases). Deletions cut 2 bases from V and 6 bases from J, with 12 bases between. The CDR3 contains 14 residues. Germline CDR1 is SGHRS and CDR2 is YFSETQ. The chain's CDR3 is CASSFEGPSNEQFF. As DNA, the CDR3 is TGCGCCAGCAGCTTCGAGGGCCCTTCCAATGAGCAGTTCTTC.

The chain is built from TRBV24-1 and TRBJ2-3; no clear D gene. Per the germline V gene, CDR1 is KGHDR and CDR2 is SFDVKD. Between the trimmed V and J ends, which lost 4 bases and 0 bases, there was a span of 4 bases. The CDR3 loop spans 13 amino acids. The CDR3 is CATSDPSTDTQYF. The CDR3 bases are TGTGCCACCAGTGACCCTAGCACAGATACGCAGTATTTT.